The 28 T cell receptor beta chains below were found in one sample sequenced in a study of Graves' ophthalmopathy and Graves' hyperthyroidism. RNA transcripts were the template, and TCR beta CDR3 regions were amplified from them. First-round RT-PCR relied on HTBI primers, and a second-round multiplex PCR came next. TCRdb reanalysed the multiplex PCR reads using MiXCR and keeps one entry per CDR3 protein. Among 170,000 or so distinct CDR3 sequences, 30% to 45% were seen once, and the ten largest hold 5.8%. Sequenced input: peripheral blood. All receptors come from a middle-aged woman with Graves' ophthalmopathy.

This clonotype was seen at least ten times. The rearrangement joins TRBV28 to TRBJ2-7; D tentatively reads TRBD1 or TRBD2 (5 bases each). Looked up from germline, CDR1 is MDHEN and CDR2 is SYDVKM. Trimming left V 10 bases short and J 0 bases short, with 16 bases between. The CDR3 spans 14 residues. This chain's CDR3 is CATYPGPSSYEQYF. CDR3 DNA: TGTGCCACCTATCCGGGACCGAGCTCCTACGAGCAGTACTTC. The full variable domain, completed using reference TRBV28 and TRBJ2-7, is DVKVTQSSRYLVKRTGEKVFLECVQDMDHENMFWYRQDPGLGLRLIYFSYDVKMKEKGDIPEGYSVSREKKERFSLILESASTNQTSMYLCATYPGPSSYEQYFGPGTRLTVT.

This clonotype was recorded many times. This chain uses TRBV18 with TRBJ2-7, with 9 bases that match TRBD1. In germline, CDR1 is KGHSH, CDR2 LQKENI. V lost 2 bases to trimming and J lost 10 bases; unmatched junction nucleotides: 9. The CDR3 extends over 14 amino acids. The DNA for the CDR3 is TGTGCCAGCTCACCAAGCGTTGGACAGGGGCCACAGTACTTC. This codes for CASSPSVGQGPQYF.

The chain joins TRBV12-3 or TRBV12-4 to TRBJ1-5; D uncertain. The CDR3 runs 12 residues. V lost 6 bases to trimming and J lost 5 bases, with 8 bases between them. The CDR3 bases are TGTGCCAGCAGCCGTTCCGATCAGCCCCAGCATTTT. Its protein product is CASSRSDQPQHF.

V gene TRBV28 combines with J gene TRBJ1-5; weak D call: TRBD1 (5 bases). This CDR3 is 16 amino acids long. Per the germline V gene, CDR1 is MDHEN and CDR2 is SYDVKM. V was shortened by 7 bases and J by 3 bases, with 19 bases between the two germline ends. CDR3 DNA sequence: TGTGCCAGCATGTTCCGGGGGACCGAGAACAATCAGCCCCAGCATTTT. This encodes CASMFRGTENNQPQHF.

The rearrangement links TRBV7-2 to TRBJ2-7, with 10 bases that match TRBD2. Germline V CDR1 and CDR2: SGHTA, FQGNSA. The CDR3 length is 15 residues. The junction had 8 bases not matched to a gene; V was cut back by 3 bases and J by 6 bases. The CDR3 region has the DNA TGTGCCAGCAGCTTGACTAGCGGGCCGTTCTCCGAGCAGTACTTC. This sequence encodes CASSLTSGPFSEQYF.

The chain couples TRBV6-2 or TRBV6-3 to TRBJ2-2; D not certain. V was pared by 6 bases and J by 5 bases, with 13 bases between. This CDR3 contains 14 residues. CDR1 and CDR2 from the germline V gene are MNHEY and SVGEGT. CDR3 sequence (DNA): TGTGCCAGCAGCAAACTTCCCGAGACCGGGGAGCTGTTTTTT. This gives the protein CASSKLPETGELFF.

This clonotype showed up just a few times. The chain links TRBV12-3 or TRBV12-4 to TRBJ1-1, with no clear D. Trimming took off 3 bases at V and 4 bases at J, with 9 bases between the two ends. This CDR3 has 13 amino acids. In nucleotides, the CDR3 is TGTGCCAGCAGTTTCGGCAGACTCACTGAAGCTTTCTTT. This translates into CASSFGRLTEAFF.

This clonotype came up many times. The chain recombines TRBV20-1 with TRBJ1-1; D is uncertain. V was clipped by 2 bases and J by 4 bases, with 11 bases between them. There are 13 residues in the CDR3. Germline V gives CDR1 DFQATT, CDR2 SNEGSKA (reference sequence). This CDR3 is CSARRVFGTEAFF. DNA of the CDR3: TGCAGTGCTAGAAGGGTCTTCGGCACTGAAGCTTTCTTT.

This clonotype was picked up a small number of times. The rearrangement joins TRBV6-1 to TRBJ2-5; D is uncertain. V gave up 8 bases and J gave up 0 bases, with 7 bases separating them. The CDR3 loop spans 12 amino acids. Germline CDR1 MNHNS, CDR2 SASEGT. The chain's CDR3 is CASSGYQETQYF. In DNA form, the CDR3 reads TGTGCCAGCTCTGGGTACCAAGAGACCCAGTACTTC.

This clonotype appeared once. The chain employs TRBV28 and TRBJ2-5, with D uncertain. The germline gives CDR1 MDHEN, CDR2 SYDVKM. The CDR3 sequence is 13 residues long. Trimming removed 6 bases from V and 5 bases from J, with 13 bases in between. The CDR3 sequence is CASRGTSWETQYF. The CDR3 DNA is TGTGCCAGCAGAGGTACCAGTTGGGAGACCCAGTACTTC.

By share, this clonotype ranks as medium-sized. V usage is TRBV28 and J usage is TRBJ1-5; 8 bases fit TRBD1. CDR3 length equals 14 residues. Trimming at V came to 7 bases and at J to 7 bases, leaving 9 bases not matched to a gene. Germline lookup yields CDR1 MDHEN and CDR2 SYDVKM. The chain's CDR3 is CASTADRVGQPQHF. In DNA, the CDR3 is TGTGCCAGCACTGCGGACAGGGTAGGCCAGCCCCAGCATTTT.

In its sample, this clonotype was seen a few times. CDR3 coding DNA: TGTGCCAGCAGCTTATTAGGAGGACTAGCGGAAGAGACCCAGTACTTC. It specifies CASSLLGGLAEETQYF. This sequence joins TRBV7-2 and TRBJ2-5, with 10 bases matching TRBD2. The germline V gene has CDR1 SGHTA and CDR2 FQGNSA. V was pared by 2 bases and J by 3 bases, with 6 bases of the junction left unmatched. The CDR3 consists of 16 residues.

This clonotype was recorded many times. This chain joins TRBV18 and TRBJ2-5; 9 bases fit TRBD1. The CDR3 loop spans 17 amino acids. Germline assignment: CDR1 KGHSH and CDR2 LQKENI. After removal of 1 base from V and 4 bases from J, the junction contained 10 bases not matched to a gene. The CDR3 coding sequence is TGTGCCAGCTCACCACTAATATTGACAGGGGGAGGAGAGACCCAGTACTTC. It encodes CASSPLILTGGGETQYF.

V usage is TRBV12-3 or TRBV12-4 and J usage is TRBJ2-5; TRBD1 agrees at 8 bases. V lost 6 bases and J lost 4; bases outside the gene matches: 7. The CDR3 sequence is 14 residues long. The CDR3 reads CASRGTGQGETQYF. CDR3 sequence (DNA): TGTGCCAGCAGGGGGACAGGCCAGGGAGAGACCCAGTACTTC.

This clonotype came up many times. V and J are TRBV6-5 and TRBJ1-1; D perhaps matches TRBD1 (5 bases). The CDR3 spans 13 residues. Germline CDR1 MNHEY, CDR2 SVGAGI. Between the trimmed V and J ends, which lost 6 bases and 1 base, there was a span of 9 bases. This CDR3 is CASRSTGNTEAFF. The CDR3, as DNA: TGTGCCAGCAGGAGCACAGGGAACACTGAAGCTTTCTTT.

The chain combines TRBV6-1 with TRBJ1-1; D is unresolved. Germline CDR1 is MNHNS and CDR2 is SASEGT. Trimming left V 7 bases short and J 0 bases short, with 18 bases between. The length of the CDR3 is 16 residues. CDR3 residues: CASTLQAEGVNTEAFF. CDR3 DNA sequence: TGTGCCAGCACCCTTCAGGCGGAAGGCGTGAACACTGAAGCTTTCTTT.

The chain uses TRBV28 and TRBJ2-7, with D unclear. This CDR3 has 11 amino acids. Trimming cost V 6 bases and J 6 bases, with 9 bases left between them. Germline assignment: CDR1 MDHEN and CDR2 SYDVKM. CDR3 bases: TGTGCCAGCAGGCAATCGGTCGAGCAGTACTTC. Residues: CASRQSVEQYF. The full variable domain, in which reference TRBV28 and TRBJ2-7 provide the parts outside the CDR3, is DVKVTQSSRYLVKRTGEKVFLECVQDMDHENMFWYRQDPGLGLRLIYFSYDVKMKEKGDIPEGYSVSREKKERFSLILESASTNQTSMYLCASRQSVEQYFGPGTRLTVT.

The chain's CDR3 is CASSHRGRLSGANVLTF. The CDR3 DNA is TGCGCCAGCAGCCACAGGGGGCGACTCTCTGGGGCCAACGTCCTGACTTTC. This chain joins TRBV5-1 and TRBJ2-6; 9 bases are a match to TRBD1. Per the germline V gene, CDR1 is SGHRS and CDR2 is YFSETQ. There are 17 residues in the CDR3. Losses at the gene ends were 4 bases for V and 0 bases for J; bases not matched to a gene: 5.

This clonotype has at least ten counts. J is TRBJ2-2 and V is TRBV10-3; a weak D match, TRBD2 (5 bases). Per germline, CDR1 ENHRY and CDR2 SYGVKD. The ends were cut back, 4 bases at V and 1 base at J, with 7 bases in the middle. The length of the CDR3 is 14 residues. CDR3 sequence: CAISVGGNTGELFF. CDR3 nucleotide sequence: TGTGCCATCAGTGTAGGAGGGAACACCGGGGAGCTGTTTTTT.

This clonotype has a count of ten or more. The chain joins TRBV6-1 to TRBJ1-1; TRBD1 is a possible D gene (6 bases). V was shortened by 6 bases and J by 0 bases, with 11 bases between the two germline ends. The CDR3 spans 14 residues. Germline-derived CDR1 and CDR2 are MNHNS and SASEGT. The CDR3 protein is CASRPTGLNTEAFF. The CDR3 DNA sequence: TGTGCCAGCAGGCCGACAGGATTGAACACTGAAGCTTTCTTT.

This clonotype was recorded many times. The CDR3 spells CASSLNGYRLETQYF. The CDR3 DNA sequence: TGTGCCAGCAGCTTAAACGGGTACAGGTTGGAGACCCAGTACTTC. The gene calls are TRBV7-3 and TRBJ2-5, with D perhaps TRBD1 (5 bases). This CDR3 region has 15 residues. Trimming took off 1 base at V and 5 bases at J, with 14 bases between the two ends. Germline CDR1 reads SGHTA; CDR2 reads FQGTGA. The full variable domain, with the rest looked up from reference TRBV7-3 and TRBJ2-5, is GAGVSQTPSNKVTEKGKYVELRCDPISGHTALYWYRQSLGQGPEFLIYFQGTGAADDSGLPNDRFFAVRPEGSVSTLKIQRTERGDSAVYLCASSLNGYRLETQYFGPGTRLLVL.

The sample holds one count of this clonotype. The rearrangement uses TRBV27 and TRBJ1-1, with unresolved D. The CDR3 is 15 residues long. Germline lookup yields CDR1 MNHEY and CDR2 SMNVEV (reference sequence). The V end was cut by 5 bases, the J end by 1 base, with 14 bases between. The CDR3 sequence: CASSDLSTWNTEAFF. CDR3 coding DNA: TGTGCCAGCAGTGACCTGTCCACATGGAACACTGAAGCTTTCTTT.

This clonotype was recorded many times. DNA for the CDR3: TGTGCCAGCAGTTACTACAGGGGATACTACGAGCAGTACTTC. Translating it yields CASSYYRGYYEQYF. The chain is built from TRBV27 and TRBJ2-7; 7 bases agree with TRBD1. J gave up 3 bases and V 4 bases, and 6 bases lay outside the gene matches. The germline V gene has CDR1 MNHEY and CDR2 SMNVEV (reference sequence). CDR3 length: 14 residues.

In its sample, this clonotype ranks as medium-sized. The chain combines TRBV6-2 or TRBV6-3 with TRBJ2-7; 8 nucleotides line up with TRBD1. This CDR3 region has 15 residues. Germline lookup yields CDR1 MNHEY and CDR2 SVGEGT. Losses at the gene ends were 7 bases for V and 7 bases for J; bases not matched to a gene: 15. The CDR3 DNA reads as TGTGCCAGCACAGACCGGGACAGGACTACGTGGGAGCAGTACTTC. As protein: CASTDRDRTTWEQYF.

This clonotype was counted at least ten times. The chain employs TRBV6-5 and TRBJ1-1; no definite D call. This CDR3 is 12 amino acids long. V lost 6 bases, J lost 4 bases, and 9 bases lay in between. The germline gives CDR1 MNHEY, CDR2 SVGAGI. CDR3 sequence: CASRFTATEAFF. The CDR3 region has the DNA TGTGCCAGCAGGTTTACGGCCACTGAAGCTTTCTTT.

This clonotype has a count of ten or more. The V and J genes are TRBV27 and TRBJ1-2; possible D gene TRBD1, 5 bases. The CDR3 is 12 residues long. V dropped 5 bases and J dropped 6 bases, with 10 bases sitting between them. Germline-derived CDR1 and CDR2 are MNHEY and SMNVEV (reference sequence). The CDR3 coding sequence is TGTGCCAGCAGTAGGGGTAGCGATGGCTACACCTTC. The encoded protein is CASSRGSDGYTF.

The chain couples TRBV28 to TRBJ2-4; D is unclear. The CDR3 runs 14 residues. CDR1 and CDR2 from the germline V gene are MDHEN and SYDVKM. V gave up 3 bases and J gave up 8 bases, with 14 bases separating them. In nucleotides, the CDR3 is TGTGCCAGCAGTTTGGTCTCAACGCAAGACATTCAGTACTTC. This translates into CASSLVSTQDIQYF.

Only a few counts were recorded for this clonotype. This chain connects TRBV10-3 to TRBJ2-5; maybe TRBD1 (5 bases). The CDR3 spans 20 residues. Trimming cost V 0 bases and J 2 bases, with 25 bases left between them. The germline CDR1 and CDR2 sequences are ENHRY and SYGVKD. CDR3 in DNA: TGTGCCATCAGTGAGTCGGGCCCCCCCCCACAGGTCGGTCATCAAGAGACCCAGTACTTC. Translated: CAISESGPPPQVGHQETQYF.